This TCR beta chain was obtained from a study of human T cells and chemical hapten exposure. About the research overall: Patches that contained 0.01% DPC were applied to the upper back and read at 6 days.

This clonotype was detected ten times or more. The V gene's germline CDR1 is SGHTA and CDR2 FQGNSA. The CDR3 spans 15 residues. The junction had 2 bases not matched to a gene; V was cut back by 0 bases and J by 2 bases. Sample time point: pre-sensitization, week 0. Specified treatment: therapeutic diphenylcyclopropenone sensitization with weekly scalp DPC. The total RNA was obtained from whole blood that was not fractionated. Original methodology: There were a median of roughly 100,000 TCRs per sample, with a range from roughly 20,000 to 750,000. Using its own MiXCR run on the RACE reads, TCRdb lists one record per CDR3 protein. TCRdb's processing, not the authors' own work, is the source of the V and J calls. In the table there are about 51,000 distinct CDR3 sequences, approximately 9.8% of which are singletons.

The chain combines TRBV7-2 with TRBJ2-7; 9 nucleotides agree with TRBD2. The sequencing used whole blood, collected in connection with sensitization to the hapten diphenylcyclopropenone (DPC). This sequence originates from a middle-aged woman with alopecia areata. Some clones in this sample may be carry-over from other donors' samples. CDR3 DNA: TGTGCCAGCAGCTTAGCCCGGACTAGCGCCTACGAGCAGTACTTC. Translation: CASSLARTSAYEQYF.